Each of the 27 T cell receptor beta chains below was sequenced from the same sample in a study of blood T cells in healthy people across ages. Primed by a sample-barcoded 5' primer and a J-beta primer mix, a second PCR proceeded for about 6 to 11 cycles. TCRdb re-derived calls from the 5' RACE reads in MiXCR, one entry per CDR3 protein. The table lists roughly 1,500,000 distinct CDR3 sequences, roughly 40% of them singletons. The specimen sequenced was blood. These receptors came from a woman under 30 in good health.

The chain employs TRBV28 and TRBJ2-1; D gene unclear. CDR1 and CDR2 (germline): MDHEN, SYDVKM. CDR3 length: 11 amino acids. Trimming cost V 5 bases and J 9 bases, with 8 bases left between them. The CDR3 sequence: CASSPRSEQFF. The DNA for the CDR3 is TGTGCCAGCAGTCCCCGTAGTGAGCAGTTCTTC.

The chain employs TRBV2 and TRBJ2-5; 8 bases are shared with TRBD2. This CDR3 region has 14 residues. Germline lookup yields CDR1 SNHLY and CDR2 FYNNEI. V was clipped by 4 bases and J by 11 bases; unmatched bases: 12. The CDR3 coding sequence is TGTGCCAGCAGTGCCCTACTAGCGGTAAATGAGCAGTACTTC. It codes for CASSALLAVNEQYF. Using reference TRBV2 and TRBJ2-5 for the parts outside the CDR3, the full variable domain is EPEVTQTPSHQVTQMGQEVILRCVPISNHLYFYWYRQILGQKVEFLVSFYNNEISEKSEIFDDQFSVERPDGSNFTLKIRSTKLEDSAMYFCASSALLAVNEQYFGPGTRLLVL.

The chain combines TRBV28 with TRBJ1-5; TRBD1 might be the D (6 bases). The CDR3 runs 17 residues. From germline, CDR1 is MDHEN and CDR2 SYDVKM. Trimming pared 2 bases from V and 3 bases from J, leaving 17 bases between. The CDR3 DNA reads TGTGCCAGCAGTTTAATGAGTTGGACAGCGCTCAATCAGCCCCAGCATTTT. Residues: CASSLMSWTALNQPQHF.

This clonotype has a handful of counts. The CDR3 here is CARGAEFDYNEQFF. CDR3 DNA sequence: TGTGCCAGGGGAGCGGAGTTCGATTACAATGAGCAGTTCTTC. The V call is TRBV27, the J call TRBJ2-1; maybe TRBD2 (5 bases). The CDR3 totals 14 residues. Trimming took 9 bases from V and 4 from J, leaving 16 bases between them. Germline V gene sequence: CDR1 MNHEY, CDR2 SMNVEV (reference sequence).

This clonotype was counted between two and nine times. This chain joins TRBV20-1 and TRBJ1-5; TRBD1 agrees at 7 bases. V shed 4 bases and J 3 bases; nucleotides not matched to a gene: 3. Per germline, CDR1 DFQATT and CDR2 SNEGSKA (reference sequence). CDR3 size: 13 residues. The CDR3 sequence: CSATGTANQPQHF. In nucleotides, the CDR3 is TGCAGTGCTACTGGGACAGCCAATCAGCCCCAGCATTTT.

The chain uses TRBV6-1 and TRBJ2-3; D is ambiguous. V lost 1 base and J 5 bases, leaving 10 bases between the germline ends. The CDR3 covers 14 residues. Per the germline V gene, CDR1 is MNHNS and CDR2 is SASEGT. The CDR3 protein is CASSEGRRRDTQYF. The CDR3 DNA reads TGTGCCAGCAGTGAAGGGCGGCGACGAGATACGCAGTATTTT.

There are a few counts of this clonotype. The chain carries TRBV3-1 and TRBJ1-2, with TRBD1 as a possible D gene (5 bases). The CDR3 extends over 15 amino acids. Germline V CDR1 and CDR2: LGHDT, YNNKEL (reference sequence). The germline V and J ends were trimmed by 0 bases and 4 bases, with 12 bases remaining between them. The CDR3 spells CASSQDRGVAYGYTF. The DNA for the CDR3 is TGTGCCAGCAGCCAAGATAGGGGAGTCGCCTATGGCTACACCTTC.

The table lists this clonotype with a few counts. The chain joins TRBV5-6 to TRBJ2-7, with D perhaps matching TRBD2 (6 bases). V lost 4 bases, J lost 3 bases, and 11 bases lay in between. Germline values: CDR1 SGHDT, CDR2 YYEEEE. The CDR3 is made up of 13 amino acids. Here the CDR3 DNA reads TGTGCCAGCAGCGGGGTCGGGGGCTACGAGCAGTACTTC. Its translation is CASSGVGGYEQYF.

The chain is built from TRBV2 and TRBJ2-1; D is unresolved. The DNA end is a closer match to TRBJ2-7, so the J assignment may be wrong. The CDR3 contains 13 residues. Germline V gives CDR1 SNHLY, CDR2 FYNNEI. In nucleotides, the CDR3 is TGTGCCAGCACCAGGAAAACCTACAATGAGCAGTACTTC. Its protein is CASTRKTYNEQYF.

The chain carries TRBV6-5 and TRBJ2-5, with TRBD2 identical over 7 bases. CDR1 MNHEY and CDR2 SVGAGI come from the germline V gene. This CDR3 is 13 amino acids long. The junction had 4 bases not matched to a gene; V was cut back by 5 bases and J by 4 bases. CDR3 amino acids: CASSRTRLETQYF. The CDR3 DNA reads as TGTGCCAGCAGTAGGACTAGGCTAGAGACCCAGTACTTC.

The rearrangement links TRBV12-3 or TRBV12-4 to TRBJ1-1; 7 bases align to TRBD1. Unmatched junction bases numbered 12, after V lost 7 bases and J lost 4 bases. This CDR3 contains 15 residues. The CDR3 here is CASTPREGASTEAFF. In DNA, the CDR3 is TGTGCCAGCACTCCGAGGGAGGGGGCGAGCACTGAAGCTTTCTTT.

The chain joins TRBV7-3 to TRBJ1-5; tentative D call: TRBD1 (6 bases). The V gene's germline CDR1 is SGHTA and CDR2 FQGTGA. V was cut by 0 bases and J by 12 bases, with 12 bases left in between. The CDR3 spans 13 residues. CDR3 residues: CASSLTNTGHQHF. The CDR3 nucleotides are TGTGCCAGCAGCTTAACCAATACAGGGCACCAGCATTTT. Full variable domain (outside the CDR3, taken from reference TRBV7-3 and TRBJ1-5): GAGVSQTPSNKVTEKGKYVELRCDPISGHTALYWYRQSLGQGPEFLIYFQGTGAADDSGLPNDRFFAVRPEGSVSTLKIQRTERGDSAVYLCASSLTNTGHQHFGDGTRLSIL.

V and J are TRBV4-1 and TRBJ1-5; no firm D call. The CDR3 is 15 amino acids. Per germline, CDR1 MGHRA and CDR2 YSYEKL. Trimming removed 2 bases from V and 0 bases from J, with 8 bases in between. The chain's CDR3 is CASSQRTASNQPQHF. DNA of the CDR3: TGCGCCAGCAGCCAACGGACGGCTAGCAATCAGCCCCAGCATTTT.

CDR3 residues: CSAMRQETQFF. The CDR3 nucleotides read TGCAGTGCTATGAGACAAGAGACCCAGTTCTTC. V gene TRBV20-1 combines with J gene TRBJ2-5; unclear D gene. With the DNA end fitting TRBJ2-1 better, the J assignment may be wrong. From germline, CDR1 is DFQATT and CDR2 SNEGSKA (reference sequence). The CDR3 is 11 amino acids.

There are a few counts of this clonotype. The rearrangement joins TRBV20-1 to TRBJ2-5; D is possibly TRBD2 (5 bases). The length of the CDR3 is 14 residues. V was trimmed by 3 bases and J by 11 bases, leaving 22 bases between them. The germline V gene has CDR1 DFQATT and CDR2 SNEGSKA (reference sequence). CDR3 in amino acids: CSASSLGSTTQQYF. DNA for the CDR3: TGCAGTGCTAGCAGTCTTGGGAGTACGACGCAGCAGTACTTC.

This chain uses TRBV5-1 with TRBJ2-6, with D unclear. Germline V gives CDR1 SGHRS, CDR2 YFSETQ. The ends were cut back, 4 bases at V and 2 bases at J, with 16 bases in the middle. The CDR3 runs to 17 residues. The CDR3 DNA sequence: TGCGCCAGCAGCACCCACCTGTTAGTAGCTGGGGCCAACGTCCTGACTTTC. As protein: CASSTHLLVAGANVLTF.

The CDR3 nucleotides are TGTGCCTGGAGTGCAGGGAGGGGGGCCTACGAGCAGTACTTC. This codes for CAWSAGRGAYEQYF. The chain uses TRBV30 and TRBJ2-7; weak D call: TRBD2 (7 bases). Germline CDR1 GTSNPN, CDR2 SVGIG (reference sequence). V dropped 1 base and J dropped 2 bases, with 12 bases sitting between them. The CDR3 has 14 amino acids.

This sequence joins TRBV9 and TRBJ2-2, with D unresolved. V was trimmed by 4 bases and J by 7 bases, leaving 11 bases between them. Looked up from germline, CDR1 is SGDLS and CDR2 is YYNGEE. CDR3 length: 13 residues. CDR3 sequence: CASSPNWVGELFF. CDR3 coding DNA: TGTGCCAGCAGCCCCAACTGGGTCGGGGAGCTGTTTTTT.

The sample holds one count of this clonotype. This chain uses TRBV6-2 or TRBV6-3 with TRBJ1-2; 7 bases match TRBD1. Trimming took 4 bases from V and 8 from J; bases not matched to a gene: 16. Germline-derived CDR1 and CDR2 are MNHEY and SVGEGT. The CDR3 spans 16 residues. CDR3 sequence: CASSSWTGGTLGGYTF. The DNA of the CDR3 is TGTGCCAGCAGTTCCTGGACAGGAGGAACCTTAGGAGGCTACACCTTC.

In the case of this clonotype: The junction and the germline gene differ at one end; a read error may be behind it. The gene calls are TRBV30 and TRBJ1-1; 7 bases map to TRBD1. The CDR3 length is 14 residues. From germline, CDR1 is GTSNPN and CDR2 SVGIG (reference sequence). This CDR3 reads CAWRLTGANAEAFF. The CDR3, as DNA: TGTGCCTGGAGACTTACAGGGGCGAACGCTGAAGCTTTCTTT. Complete variable domain (other parts from reference TRBV30 and TRBJ1-1): SQTIHQWPATLVQPVGSPLSLECTVEGTSNPNLYWYRQAAGRGLQLLFYSVGIGQISSEVPQNLSASRPQDRQFILSSKKLLLSDSGFYLCAWRLTGANAEAFFGQGTRLTVV.

As concerns this clonotype: One junction end disagrees with the germline gene, perhaps due to a read error. The chain has TRBV20-1 and TRBJ2-5; a possible D gene is TRBD2 (5 bases). The CDR3 contains 13 residues. CDR1 and CDR2 (germline): DFQATT, SNEGSKA (reference sequence). CDR3 DNA: TGCAGTACTAGAGATCCCAACGTGGAGACCCAGTACTTC. This translates into CSTRDPNVETQYF.

This chain links TRBV6-5 with TRBJ1-4; weak D call: TRBD1 (6 bases). The CDR3 is made up of 14 amino acids. Trimming took off 6 bases at V and 4 bases at J, with 12 bases between the two ends. Germline V gene lookup returns CDR1 MNHEY and CDR2 SVGAGI. The CDR3 reads CASRATGGNEKLFF. In DNA, the CDR3 is TGTGCCAGCAGGGCGACAGGCGGTAATGAAAAACTGTTTTTT.

The gene calls are TRBV2 and TRBJ2-3; 9 bases map to TRBD2. The CDR3 is 15 residues long. Per the germline V gene, CDR1 is SNHLY and CDR2 is FYNNEI. Trimming cost V 7 bases and J 4 bases; bases outside gene matches: 9. The CDR3 DNA follows: TGTGCCAGCATCAGAACGCTAGCGGGATCAGATACGCAGTATTTT. It yields the protein CASIRTLAGSDTQYF. The full variable domain, with the rest looked up from reference TRBV2 and TRBJ2-3, is EPEVTQTPSHQVTQMGQEVILRCVPISNHLYFYWYRQILGQKVEFLVSFYNNEISEKSEIFDDQFSVERPDGSNFTLKIRSTKLEDSAMYFCASIRTLAGSDTQYFGPGTRLTVL.

The V and J genes are TRBV5-4 and TRBJ2-1, with D possibly matching TRBD2 (5 bases). This CDR3 region has 13 residues. V lost 3 bases to trimming and J lost 6 bases, with 10 bases between them. Germline V gene lookup returns CDR1 SGHNT and CDR2 YYREEE (reference sequence). CDR3 nucleotides: TGTGCCAGCAGCTCCGGAGGCCGCAATGAGCAGTTCTTC. Residues: CASSSGGRNEQFF. Variable domain in full (rest from reference TRBV5-4 and TRBJ2-1): ETGVTQSPTHLIKTRGQQVTLRCSSQSGHNTVSWYQQALGQGPQFIFQYYREEENGRGNFPPRFSGLQFPNYSSELNVNALELDDSALYLCASSSGGRNEQFFGPGTRLTVL.

The chain uses TRBV6-1 and TRBJ1-1; D gene ambiguous. V gave up 6 bases and J gave up 0 bases, with 8 bases separating them. The CDR3 covers 13 residues. Germline CDR1 reads MNHNS; CDR2 reads SASEGT. The CDR3 region is CASRVAMNTEAFF. In nucleotides, the CDR3 is TGTGCCAGCAGGGTCGCTATGAACACTGAAGCTTTCTTT.

The chain employs TRBV4-1 and TRBJ2-3; D is uncertain. V lost 6 bases to trimming and J lost 0 bases, with 13 bases between them. Germline V lookup: CDR1 MGHRA, CDR2 YSYEKL. The CDR3 is 15 amino acids. CDR3 residues: CASRTAETSTDTQYF. CDR3 nucleotide sequence: TGCGCCAGCAGGACGGCGGAAACTAGCACAGATACGCAGTATTTT.

As DNA, the CDR3 is TGTGCCAGCTGGTCTAGCGGTATAGATGAGCAGTTCTTC. This codes for CASWSSGIDEQFF. The chain is built from TRBV2 and TRBJ2-1, with 7 bases matching TRBD2. Trimming cost V 8 bases and J 8 bases; bases outside gene matches: 9. Germline V lookup: CDR1 SNHLY, CDR2 FYNNEI. This CDR3 spans 13 amino acids.